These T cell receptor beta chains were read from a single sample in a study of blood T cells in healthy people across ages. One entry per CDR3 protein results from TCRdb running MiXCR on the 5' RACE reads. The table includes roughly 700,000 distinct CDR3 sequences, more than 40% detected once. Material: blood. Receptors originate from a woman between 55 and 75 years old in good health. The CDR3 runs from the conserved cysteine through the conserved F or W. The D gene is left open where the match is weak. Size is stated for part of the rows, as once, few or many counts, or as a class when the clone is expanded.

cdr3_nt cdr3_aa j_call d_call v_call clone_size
TGTGCCAGCAGCTCCAGGTGGTCGGAGCTGTTTTTT CASSSRWSELFF TRBJ2-2 . TRBV5-6 few
TGTGCCAGCATCCTAACAGGAGACAGGGGACATGGCTACACCTTC CASILTGDRGHGYTF TRBJ1-2 TRBD1 TRBV6-6 .
TGTGCCAGCAGCCCCCTAGAAAGGGCGTATAATTCACCCCTCCACTTT CASSPLERAYNSPLHF TRBJ1-6 . TRBV5-6 .
TGTGCCAGCAGCTCGCCTCTAGGCACAGATACGCAGTATTTT CASSSPLGTDTQYF TRBJ2-3 . TRBV28 .
TGCGCCAGCAGCCAAGGCCGGATCTCCTACAATGAGCAGTTCTTC CASSQGRISYNEQFF TRBJ2-1 . TRBV4-3 .
TGTGCCAGCACTGTAGCGGGAGGGCCCAACTACGAGCAGTACTTC CASTVAGGPNYEQYF TRBJ2-7 TRBD2 TRBV7-9 .
TGCAGCGTTGGGGTTCCTAGCTCCTACGAGCAGTACTTC CSVGVPSSYEQYF TRBJ2-7 . TRBV29-1 many
TGCAGCGCGACAGGTAACTACGAGCAGTACTTC CSATGNYEQYF TRBJ2-7 . TRBV29-1 many
TGTGCCAGCAGTTTCAGGCAGGGACTACTGAATGAGCAGTTCTTC CASSFRQGLLNEQFF TRBJ2-1 TRBD2 TRBV12-3/TRBV12-4 .
TGTGCCAGCTCACCCATTAGCGGGATCGTTTCCTACGAGCAGTACTTC CASSPISGIVSYEQYF TRBJ2-7 TRBD2 TRBV18 .
TGCAGTGCCCCGGACGGGAGGAGGGCAGAGACCCAGTACTTC CSAPDGRRAETQYF TRBJ2-5 TRBD2 TRBV20-1 few
TGCGCCAGCAGCGGAATAGCCGGGACAGGGAACGAGCAGTACTTC CASSGIAGTGNEQYF TRBJ2-7 TRBD1 TRBV5-1 .
TGCAGTGCTAGAGGGGGGCCGAGCTTCCAAGAGACCCAGTACTTC CSARGGPSFQETQYF TRBJ2-5 . TRBV20-1 .
TGTGCCAGCAGCTCTGGACGGGGTATTACTAATGAAAAACTGTTTTTT CASSSGRGITNEKLFF TRBJ1-4 . TRBV7-9 .
TGTGCCAGCGACAGGGTTGGAGAGCAGTACTTC CASDRVGEQYF TRBJ2-5 TRBD1 TRBV28 .
TGTGCCACCAGCAGAGGCGGGGGCGGTTATGAAAAACTGTTTTTT CATSRGGGGYEKLFF TRBJ1-4 . TRBV15 few
TGCAGTGCTAGAGATCTACTAGCGGGCACAGATACGCAGTATTTT CSARDLLAGTDTQYF TRBJ2-3 TRBD2 TRBV20-1 few
TGCGCCAGCAGCCAAGACGGGGGTTGGGAGACCCAGTACTTC CASSQDGGWETQYF TRBJ2-5 . TRBV4-3 .
TGTGCCAGCAGTCTCCGGGACAGGGTGGCGTACGAGCGGTACTTC CASSLRDRVAYERYF TRBJ2-7 TRBD1 TRBV28 .
TGCAGTGCTGGTAAAATGAGCAACTATAATTCACCCCTCCACTTT CSAGKMSNYNSPLHF TRBJ1-6 . TRBV20-1 few
TGCAGCGTTGAAGATCGTGGAGCGGGAGGGGGCAACAATGAGCAGTTCTTC CSVEDRGAGGGNNEQFF TRBJ2-1 TRBD2 TRBV29-1 few
TGTGCCAGCAGGCCCGGGACTAGCGGGATAGGTGGTGAGCAGTTCTTC CASRPGTSGIGGEQFF TRBJ2-1 TRBD2 TRBV2 few
TGTGCCAGCAGTTTCCAGACTCCCGCCTACAATGAGCAGTTCTTC CASSFQTPAYNEQFF TRBJ2-1 . TRBV6-6 .
TGCAGTGCTTATACAGACCACTCCTACGAGCAGTACTTC CSAYTDHSYEQYF TRBJ2-7 . TRBV20-1 few
TGTGCCAGCAGAAGAGGGTCTAGCGGCTCCTACGAGCAGTACTTC CASRRGSSGSYEQYF TRBJ2-7 TRBD2 TRBV6-1 .
TGCAGCGTTGAAACCCCAGGACTAGCGGGAGGAGGGGTTTACAATGAGCAGTTCTTC CSVETPGLAGGGVYNEQFF TRBJ2-1 TRBD2 TRBV29-1 many
TGTGCCAGCAGCGCGCGGGACAGAATTTTCCAAGAGACCCAGTACTTC CASSARDRIFQETQYF TRBJ2-5 . TRBV25-1 few